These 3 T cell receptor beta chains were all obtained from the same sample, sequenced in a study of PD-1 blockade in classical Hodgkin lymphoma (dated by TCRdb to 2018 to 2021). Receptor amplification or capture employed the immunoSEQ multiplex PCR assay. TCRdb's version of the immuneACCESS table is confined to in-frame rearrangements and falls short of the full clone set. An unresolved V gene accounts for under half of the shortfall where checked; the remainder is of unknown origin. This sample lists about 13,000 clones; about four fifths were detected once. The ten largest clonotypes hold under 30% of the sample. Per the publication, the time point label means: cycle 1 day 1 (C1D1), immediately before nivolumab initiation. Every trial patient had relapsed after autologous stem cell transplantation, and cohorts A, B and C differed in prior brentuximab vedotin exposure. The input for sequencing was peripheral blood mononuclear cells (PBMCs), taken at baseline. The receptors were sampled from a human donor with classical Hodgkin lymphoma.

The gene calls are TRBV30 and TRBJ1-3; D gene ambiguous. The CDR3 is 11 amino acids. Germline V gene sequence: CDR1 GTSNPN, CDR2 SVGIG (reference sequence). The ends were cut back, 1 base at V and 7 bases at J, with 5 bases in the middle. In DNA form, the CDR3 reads TGTGCCTGGAGTGAGGGTAACACCATATATTTT. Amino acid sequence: CAWSEGNTIYF. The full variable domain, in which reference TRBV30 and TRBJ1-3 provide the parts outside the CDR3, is SQTIHQWPATLVQPVGSPLSLECTVEGTSNPNLYWYRQAAGRGLQLLFYSVGIGQISSEVPQNLSASRPQDRQFILSSKKLLLSDSGFYLCAWSEGNTIYFGEGSWLTVV.

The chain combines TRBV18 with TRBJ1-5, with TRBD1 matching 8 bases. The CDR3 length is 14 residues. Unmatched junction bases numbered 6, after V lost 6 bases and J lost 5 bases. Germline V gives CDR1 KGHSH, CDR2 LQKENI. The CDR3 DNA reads TGTGCCAGCTCGAGGACAGGGCAGGATCAGCCCCAGCATTTT. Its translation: CASSRTGQDQPQHF.

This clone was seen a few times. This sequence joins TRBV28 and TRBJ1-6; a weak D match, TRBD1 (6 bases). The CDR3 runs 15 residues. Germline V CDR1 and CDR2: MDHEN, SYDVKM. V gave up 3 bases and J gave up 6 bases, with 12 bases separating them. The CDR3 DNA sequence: TGTGCCAGCAGTTTCGTGGGGGGCACTAATTCACCCCTCCACTTT. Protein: CASSFVGGTNSPLHF.